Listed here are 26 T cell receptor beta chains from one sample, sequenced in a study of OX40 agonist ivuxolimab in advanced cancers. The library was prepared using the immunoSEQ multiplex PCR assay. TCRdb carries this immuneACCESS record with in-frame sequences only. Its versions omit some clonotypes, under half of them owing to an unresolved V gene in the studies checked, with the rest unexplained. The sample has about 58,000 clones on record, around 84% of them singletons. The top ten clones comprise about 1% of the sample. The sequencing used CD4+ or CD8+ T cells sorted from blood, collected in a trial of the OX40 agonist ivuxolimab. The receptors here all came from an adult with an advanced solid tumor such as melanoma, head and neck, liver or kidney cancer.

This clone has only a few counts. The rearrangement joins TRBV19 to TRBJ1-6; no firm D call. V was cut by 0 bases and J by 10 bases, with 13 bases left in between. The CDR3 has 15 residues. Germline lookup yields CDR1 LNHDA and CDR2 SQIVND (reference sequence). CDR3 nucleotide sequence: TGTGCCAGTAGTATAGATCGCCGAAGTAGATCACCCCTCCACTTT. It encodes CASSIDRRSRSPLHF.

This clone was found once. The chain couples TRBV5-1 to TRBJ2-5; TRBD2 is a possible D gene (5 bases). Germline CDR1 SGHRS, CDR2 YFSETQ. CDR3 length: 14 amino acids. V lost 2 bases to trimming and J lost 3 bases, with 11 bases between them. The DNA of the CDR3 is TGCGCCAGCAGCTTCCCCGGGAAGGAAGAGACCCAGTACTTC. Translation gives CASSFPGKEETQYF.

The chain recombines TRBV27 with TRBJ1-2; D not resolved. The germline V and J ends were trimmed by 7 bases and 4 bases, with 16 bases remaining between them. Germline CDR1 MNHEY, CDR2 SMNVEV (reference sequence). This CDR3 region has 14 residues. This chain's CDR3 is CASKLTHGGYGYTF. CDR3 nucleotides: TGTGCCAGCAAACTAACGCACGGCGGCTATGGCTACACCTTC.

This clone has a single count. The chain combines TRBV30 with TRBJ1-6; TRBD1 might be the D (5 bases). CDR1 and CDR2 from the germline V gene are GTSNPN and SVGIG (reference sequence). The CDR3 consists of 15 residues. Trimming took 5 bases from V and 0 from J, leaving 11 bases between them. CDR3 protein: CAWGAQSSYNSPLHF. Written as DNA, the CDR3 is TGTGCCTGGGGGGCTCAGAGCTCCTATAATTCACCCCTCCACTTT.

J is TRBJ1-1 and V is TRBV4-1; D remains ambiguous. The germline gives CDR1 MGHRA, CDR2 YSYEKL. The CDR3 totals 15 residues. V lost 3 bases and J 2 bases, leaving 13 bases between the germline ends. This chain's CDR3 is CASSHYRESNTEAFF. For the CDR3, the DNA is TGCGCCAGCAGCCATTACAGAGAATCCAACACTGAAGCTTTCTTT.

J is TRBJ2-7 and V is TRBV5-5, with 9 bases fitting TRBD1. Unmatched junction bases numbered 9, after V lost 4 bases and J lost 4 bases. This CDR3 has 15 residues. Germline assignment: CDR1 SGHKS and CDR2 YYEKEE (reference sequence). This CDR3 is CASSLRTGGAYEQYF. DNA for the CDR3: TGTGCCAGCAGCCTCCGAACAGGGGGCGCGTACGAGCAGTACTTC. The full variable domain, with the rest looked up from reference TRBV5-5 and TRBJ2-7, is DAGVTQSPTHLIKTRGQQVTLRCSPISGHKSVSWYQQVLGQGPQFIFQYYEKEERGRGNFPDRFSARQFPNYSSELNVNALLLGDSALYLCASSLRTGGAYEQYFGPGTRLTVT.

This CDR3 reads CASSPSLGQGRSYNSPLHF. CDR3 sequence (DNA): TGTGCCAGCAGCCCCAGCCTTGGACAGGGACGATCCTATAATTCACCCCTCCACTTT. The chain is built from TRBV14 and TRBJ1-6; TRBD1 aligns across 8 bases. CDR1 is SGHDN, CDR2 FVKESK, per germline. The CDR3 is made up of 19 amino acids. The trim removed 4 bases at V and 1 base at J, leaving 12 bases unmatched.

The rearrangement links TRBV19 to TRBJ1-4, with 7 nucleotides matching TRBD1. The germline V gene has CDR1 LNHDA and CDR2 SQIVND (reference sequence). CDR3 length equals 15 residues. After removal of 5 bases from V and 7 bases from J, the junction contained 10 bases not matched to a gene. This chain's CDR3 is CASSFDRVIGEKLFF. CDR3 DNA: TGTGCCAGTAGTTTCGACAGGGTAATTGGTGAAAAACTGTTTTTT.

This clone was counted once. Here the CDR3 DNA reads TGTGCCAGTAGCACCCGGGACAGGACCTCCTACGAGCAGTACTTC. Translation: CASSTRDRTSYEQYF. The chain uses TRBV19 and TRBJ2-7; 8 bases map to TRBD1. Germline CDR1 reads LNHDA; CDR2 reads SQIVND (reference sequence). The CDR3 runs to 15 residues. After removal of 6 bases from V and 0 bases from J, the junction contained 7 bases not matched to a gene.

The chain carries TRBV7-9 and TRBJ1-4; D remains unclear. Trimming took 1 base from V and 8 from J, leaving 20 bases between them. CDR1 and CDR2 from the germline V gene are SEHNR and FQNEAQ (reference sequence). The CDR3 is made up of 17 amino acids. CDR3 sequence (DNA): TGTGCCAGCAGCTTAGGCCGGGCGGGTCGTTTCCGAGAAAAACTGTTTTTT. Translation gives CASSLGRAGRFREKLFF.

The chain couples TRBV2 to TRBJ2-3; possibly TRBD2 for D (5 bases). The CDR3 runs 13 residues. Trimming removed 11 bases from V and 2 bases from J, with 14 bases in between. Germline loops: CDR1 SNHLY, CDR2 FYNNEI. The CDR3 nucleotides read TGTGCCGGCGGGTATCGTGACACAGATACGCAGTATTTT. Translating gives CAGGYRDTDTQYF.

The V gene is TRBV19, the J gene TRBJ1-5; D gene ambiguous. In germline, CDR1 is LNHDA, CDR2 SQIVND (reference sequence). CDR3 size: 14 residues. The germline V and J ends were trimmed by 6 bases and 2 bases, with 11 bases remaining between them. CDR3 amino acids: CASRRLSGNQPQHF. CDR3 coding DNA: TGTGCCAGTAGAAGACTCAGTGGCAATCAGCCCCAGCATTTT.

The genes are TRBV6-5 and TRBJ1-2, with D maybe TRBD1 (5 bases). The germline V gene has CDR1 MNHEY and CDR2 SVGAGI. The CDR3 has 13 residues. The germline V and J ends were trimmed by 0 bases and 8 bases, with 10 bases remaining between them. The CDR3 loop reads CASSYSSGFGYTF. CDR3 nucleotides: TGTGCCAGCAGTTACTCCTCAGGGTTCGGCTACACCTTC.

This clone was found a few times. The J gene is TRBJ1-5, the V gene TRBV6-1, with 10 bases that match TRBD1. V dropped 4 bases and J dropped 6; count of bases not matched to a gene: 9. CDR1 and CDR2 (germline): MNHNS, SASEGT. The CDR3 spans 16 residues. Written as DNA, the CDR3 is TGTGCCAGCAGTGCGCGGAGACAGGGGGCAGTTCAGCCCCAGCATTTT. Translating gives CASSARRQGAVQPQHF.

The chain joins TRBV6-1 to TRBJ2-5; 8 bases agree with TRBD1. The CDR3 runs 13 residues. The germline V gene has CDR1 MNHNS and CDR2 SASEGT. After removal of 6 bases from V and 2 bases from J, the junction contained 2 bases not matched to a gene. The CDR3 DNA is TGTGCCAGCAGCCGGACAGGGCAAGAGACCCAGTACTTC. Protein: CASSRTGQETQYF.

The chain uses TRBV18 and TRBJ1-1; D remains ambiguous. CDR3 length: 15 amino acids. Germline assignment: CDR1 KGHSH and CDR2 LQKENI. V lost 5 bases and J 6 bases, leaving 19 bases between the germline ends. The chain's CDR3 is CASSSAGSGDSEAFF. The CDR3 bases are TGTGCCAGCTCAAGCGCGGGGAGCGGGGATTCTGAAGCTTTCTTT.

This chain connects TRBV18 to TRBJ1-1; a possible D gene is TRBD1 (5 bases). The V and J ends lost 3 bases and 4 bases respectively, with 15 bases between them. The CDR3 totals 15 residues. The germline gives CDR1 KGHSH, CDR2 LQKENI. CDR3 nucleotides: TGTGCCAGCTCACCTTCTTGGCAGGGCGGCACTGAAGCTTTCTTT. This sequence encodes CASSPSWQGGTEAFF.

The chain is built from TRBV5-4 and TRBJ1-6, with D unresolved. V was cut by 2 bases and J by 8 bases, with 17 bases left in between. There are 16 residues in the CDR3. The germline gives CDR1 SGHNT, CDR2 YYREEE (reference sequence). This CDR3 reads CASSLKRPVGDSPLHF. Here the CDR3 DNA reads TGTGCCAGCAGCTTAAAGAGACCCGTCGGTGATTCACCCCTCCACTTT. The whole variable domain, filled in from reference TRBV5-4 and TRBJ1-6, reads ETGVTQSPTHLIKTRGQQVTLRCSSQSGHNTVSWYQQALGQGPQFIFQYYREEENGRGNFPPRFSGLQFPNYSSELNVNALELDDSALYLCASSLKRPVGDSPLHFGNGTRLTVT.

CDR3 coding DNA: TGTGCCAGCAGCCGGGACAGGGGGACGCGCAATCAGCCCCAGCATTTT. It encodes CASSRDRGTRNQPQHF. This chain joins TRBV5-8 and TRBJ1-5; 11 bases match TRBD1. V was pared by 4 bases and J by 2 bases, with 5 bases of the junction left unmatched. Germline V gene sequence: CDR1 SGHTS, CDR2 YDEGEE. The CDR3 has 16 residues.

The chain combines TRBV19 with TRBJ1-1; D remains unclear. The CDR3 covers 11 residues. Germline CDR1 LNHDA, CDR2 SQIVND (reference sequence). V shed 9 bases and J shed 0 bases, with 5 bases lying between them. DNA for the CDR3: TGTGCCAGCGCATTGAACACTGAAGCTTTCTTT. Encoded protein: CASALNTEAFF.

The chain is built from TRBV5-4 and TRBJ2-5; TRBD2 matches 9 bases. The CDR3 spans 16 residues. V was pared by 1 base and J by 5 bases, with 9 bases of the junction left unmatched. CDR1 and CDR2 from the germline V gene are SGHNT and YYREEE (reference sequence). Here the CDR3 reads CASSLLVTSGGETQYF. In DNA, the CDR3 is TGTGCCAGCAGCTTGCTGGTTACCAGCGGGGGGGAGACCCAGTACTTC.

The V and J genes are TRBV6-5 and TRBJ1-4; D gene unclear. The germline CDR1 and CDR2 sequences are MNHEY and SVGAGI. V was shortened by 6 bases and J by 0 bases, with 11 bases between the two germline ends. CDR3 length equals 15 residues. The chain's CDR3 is CASSPARATNEKLFF. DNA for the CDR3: TGTGCCAGCAGCCCCGCTCGGGCAACTAATGAAAAACTGTTTTTT.

The CDR3 sequence is CASSLSSGGLAGSSKLFF. The CDR3 DNA reads TGTGCCAGCAGCTTATCATCAGGGGGCTTAGCGGGGTCTTCGAAGCTGTTTTTT. The V call is TRBV7-2, the J call TRBJ2-2; D is perhaps TRBD1 or TRBD2 (8 bases each). Germline V gene sequence: CDR1 SGHTA, CDR2 FQGNSA. This CDR3 is built from 18 residues. V lost 2 bases and J lost 12, with 28 bases in between. Drawing the rest from reference TRBV7-2 and TRBJ2-2, the complete variable domain is GAGVSQSPSNKVTEKGKDVELRCDPISGHTALYWYRQSLGQGLEFLIYFQGNSAPDKSGLPSDRFSAERTGGSVSTLTIQRTQQEDSAVYLCASSLSSGGLAGSSKLFFGEGSRLTVL.

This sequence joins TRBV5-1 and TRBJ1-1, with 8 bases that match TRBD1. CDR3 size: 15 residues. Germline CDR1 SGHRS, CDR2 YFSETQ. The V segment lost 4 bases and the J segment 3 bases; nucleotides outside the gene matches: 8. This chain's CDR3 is CASSPDRDGDTEAFF. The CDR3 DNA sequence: TGCGCCAGCAGCCCGGACAGGGACGGGGACACTGAAGCTTTCTTT.

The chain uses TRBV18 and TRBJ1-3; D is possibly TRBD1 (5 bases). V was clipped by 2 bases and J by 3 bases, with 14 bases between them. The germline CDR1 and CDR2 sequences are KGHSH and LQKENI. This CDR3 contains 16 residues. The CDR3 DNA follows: TGTGCCAGCTCACCAATGCAGGGCTCGAGTGGAAACACCATATATTTT. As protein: CASSPMQGSSGNTIYF.

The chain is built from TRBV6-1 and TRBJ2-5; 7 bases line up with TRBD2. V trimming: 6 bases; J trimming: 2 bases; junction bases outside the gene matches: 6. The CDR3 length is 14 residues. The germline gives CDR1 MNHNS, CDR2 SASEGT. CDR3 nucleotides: TGTGCCAGCAGGGGGACTATTCTACAAGAGACCCAGTACTTC. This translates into CASRGTILQETQYF.